This T cell receptor beta chain was recorded in a study of shared clonotypes between healthy human individuals. Study as a whole: The study drew on a couple of women and a few men aged 18 to 49 as donors. Notes on the study in general: Large sequencing depth failed to make sorted-subset sequencing complete, rarefaction showed.

Germline CDR1 reads MNHEY; CDR2 reads SVGAGI. The CDR3 is 16 residues long. Trimming removed 0 bases from V and 8 bases from J; junction bases left unmatched: 8. Of note for this clone: Its target is not known.

Produced via immunoSEQ multiplex PCR; TCRdb's table is partial and in-frame only. The profile covers nearly 750,000 clones, with around 77% appearing a single time and approximately 2% taken by the ten largest. The chain carries TRBV6-5 and TRBJ2-1, with 9 positions matching TRBD2. The sequencing sample was made of memory CD4+ T cells sorted from blood. As to subset: CD45RA-negative fraction. The sequence was collected from a woman aged 25 to 39 in good health. In DNA form, the CDR3 reads TGTGCCAGCAGTTACTCAGCGGGGGGAGGGGTATATGAGCAGTTCTTC. Residues: CASSYSAGGGVYEQFF.